This T cell receptor beta chain originates from a study of blood T cell repertoires in COVID-19 (dated by TCRdb to the early 2020s). Notes on the research overall: Samples covering the acute and convalescent phases of COVID-19 were provided by collaborators in the United States, Italy and Spain. The prospective study material was composed of cDNA or gDNA derived from T cells, B-cell-depleted T cells, or PBMCs. Deeply sampled blood TCRbeta repertoires from subjects exposed to, actively infected with, or recovered from COVID-19 were included in the dataset. A freely available public database, intended as a resource for researchers studying the immune response to SARS-CoV-2, is where the repertoires were released. The samples were drawn from the first 160 participants of the ongoing ImmuneRACE study and from over a thousand subjects provided by 6 global collaborators. Sample metadata almost always included a de-identified subject ID, COVID-19 status, age in years and sex. Where available, HLA class I and class II types were taken from metadata supplied by the sample provider and were not determined by assay-based typing.

V loses 5 bases of germline sequence and J loses 2 bases, and the interval between the two ends is 7 bases. Including the terminal cysteine and phenylalanine, the CDR3 comprises 13 residues. Of the read, only the CDR3 DNA is kept; its 39 bases are in frame from base 1. The germline V gene (reference sequence) sets CDR1 to LNHDA and CDR2 to SQIVND. Of note for this clone: It lacks a known antigen. No much larger clone exists at a distance of one base, and base qualities are not known.

TCRbeta CDR3 regions were amplified from genomic DNA by means of the immunoSEQ Assay, a bias-controlled multiplex PCR. Concerning the study's data processing: The number of nucleated cells in each sample was estimated by amplification of reference gene primers within the assay. To quantify the absolute abundance of each unique TCRbeta CDR3 rearrangement, sequence reads were collapsed and filtered. For each sample, productive Simpson clonality was calculated as the square root of Simpson's diversity index across productive rearrangements. The clones in this table, taken by TCRdb from immuneACCESS, are in-frame only. Not every clone is retained; where verified, under half of the shortfall comes from an unresolved V gene, and the cause of the rest is unknown. V and J calls and clone size are those listed in that table; D and trimming were worked out from the DNA. A total of approximately 210,000 clones appear in this sample, approximately 80% of them only once. The ten largest clones take up around 4.5% of the sample.

The research as a whole found: The quantity of clinical and demographic metadata differed by source and by participant and was supplied without curation.

Participants in the prospective study were aged about 18 to 95 years, lived in 24 United States geographic areas, and enrolled through a virtual design. In the prospective study, participants were assigned to cohorts based on the clinical history participants reported in a screening survey and a study questionnaire. Mobile phlebotomists in the prospective study collected whole blood, serum and a nasopharyngeal or oropharyngeal swab from every participant. Additional blood draws and questionnaires over an approximately two-month period could optionally be provided by prospective study participants. Before DNA extraction, blood samples from the prospective study were shipped at room temperature or frozen.

Sequenced sample: PBMCs or T cells enriched from blood (not recorded which). The sequence was collected from a young man with acute COVID-19. The rearrangement combines TRBV19 with TRBJ1-3, and possibly TRBD1, on 5 matching bases. The CDR3 in this case is CASSSRAGNTIYF. The DNA sequence follows: TGTGCCAGTAGTTCCAGGGCTGGAAACACCATATATTTT. The entire variable domain, with the stretches around the CDR3 drawn from the reference TRBV19 and TRBJ1-3 proteins, is DGGITQSPKYLFRKEGQNVTLSCEQNLNHDAMYWYRQDPGQGLRLIYYSQIVNDFQKGDIAEGYSVSREKKESFPLTVTSAQKNPTAFYLCASSSRAGNTIYFGEGSWLTVV.